The rows below give T cell receptor beta chains drawn from one sample of a study of T cells in Graves' hyperthyroidism and ophthalmopathy. TCRdb independently ran MiXCR on the multiplex PCR reads; one entry per CDR3 protein. The sample holds over 200,000 distinct CDR3 sequences, under 20% seen once. The source material was blood. Every receptor here comes from a man over 45 with Graves' hyperthyroidism. Each CDR3 is given with its conserved first and last residue. A D gene is named only where the DNA matches it firmly. Not all rows give a size; the values are once, few, many and, for expanded clones, a class.

CDR3aa: CASSVGTAYGYTF
CDR3nt: TGTGCCAGCAGTGTTGGGACAGCCTATGGCTACACCTTC
d_gene: TRBD1
abundance: many
v_gene: TRBV2
j_gene: TRBJ1-2

CDR3aa: CASREGLAGVNQYF
CDR3nt: TGTGCCAGCAGAGAGGGACTAGCGGGCGTAAATCAGTACTTC
d_gene: TRBD2
abundance: many
v_gene: TRBV2
j_gene: TRBJ2-5

CDR3aa: CSAFGGGETQYF
CDR3nt: TGCAGTGCTTTCGGGGGAGGAGAGACCCAGTACTTC
d_gene: NA
abundance: NA
v_gene: TRBV20-1
j_gene: TRBJ2-5

CDR3aa: CASSARSQGQHEQFF
CDR3nt: TGTGCCAGCAGTGCCCGTTCGCAGGGGCAGCATGAGCAGTTCTTC
d_gene: NA
abundance: NA
v_gene: TRBV12-3/TRBV12-4
j_gene: TRBJ2-1

CDR3aa: CASSLVGGETQYF
CDR3nt: TGTGCCAGCAGCTTAGTGGGAGGAGAGACCCAGTACTTC
d_gene: NA
abundance: many
v_gene: TRBV7-2
j_gene: TRBJ2-5

CDR3aa: CASSYSTSTDTQYF
CDR3nt: TGTGCCAGCAGTTACTCGACAAGCACAGATACGCAGTATTTT
d_gene: NA
abundance: few
v_gene: TRBV6-5
j_gene: TRBJ2-3

CDR3aa: CASSPLREGARQFF
CDR3nt: TGTGCCAGCTCACCCCTCCGGGAGGGGGCGAGGCAGTTCTTC
d_gene: NA
abundance: many
v_gene: TRBV18
j_gene: TRBJ2-1

CDR3aa: CASSLALAGPDTQYF
CDR3nt: TGTGCCAGCAGCTTAGCATTAGCGGGGCCAGATACGCAGTATTTT
d_gene: TRBD2
abundance: few
v_gene: TRBV7-9
j_gene: TRBJ2-3

CDR3aa: CSARFIMAQYF
CDR3nt: TGCAGTGCTAGATTCATAATGGCCCAGTACTTC
d_gene: NA
abundance: few
v_gene: TRBV20-1
j_gene: TRBJ2-5

CDR3aa: CASSLAGASEQYF
CDR3nt: TGTGCCAGCAGTTTGGCGGGAGCCAGCGAGCAGTACTTC
d_gene: TRBD2
abundance: many
v_gene: TRBV12-3/TRBV12-4
j_gene: TRBJ2-7

CDR3aa: CSASRQTQETQYF
CDR3nt: TGCAGTGCCAGTAGACAGACCCAAGAGACCCAGTACTTC
d_gene: NA
abundance: many
v_gene: TRBV20-1
j_gene: TRBJ2-5

CDR3aa: CASSYSGLAGNTGELFF
CDR3nt: TGTGCCAGCAGTTACTCGGGACTAGCGGGGAACACCGGCGAGCTGTTTTTT
d_gene: TRBD2
abundance: NA
v_gene: TRBV6-5
j_gene: TRBJ2-2

CDR3aa: CASSLNIQSSGHNEQFF
CDR3nt: TGTGCCAGCAGCTTAAATATCCAGTCTAGCGGTCACAATGAGCAGTTCTTC
d_gene: TRBD2
abundance: many
v_gene: TRBV11-2
j_gene: TRBJ2-1

CDR3aa: CASSLEAGGSNEQYF
CDR3nt: TGTGCCAGCAGCTTAGAGGCGGGAGGCTCCAACGAGCAGTACTTC
d_gene: TRBD2
abundance: NA
v_gene: TRBV7-6
j_gene: TRBJ2-7

CDR3aa: CASSDGAGVYEQYF
CDR3nt: TGTGCCAGCAGTGATGGGGCGGGCGTTTACGAGCAGTACTTC
d_gene: NA
abundance: NA
v_gene: TRBV2
j_gene: TRBJ2-7

CDR3aa: CASSYLSGSSYEQYF
CDR3nt: TGTGCCAGCAGTTACCTTAGCGGGAGCTCCTACGAGCAGTACTTC
d_gene: TRBD2
abundance: few
v_gene: TRBV6-5
j_gene: TRBJ2-7

CDR3aa: CASSAVYSNQPQHF
CDR3nt: TGTGCCAGCAGTGCAGTCTATAGCAATCAGCCCCAGCATTTT
d_gene: NA
abundance: few
v_gene: TRBV6-1
j_gene: TRBJ1-5

CDR3aa: CASRETGGYGYTF
CDR3nt: TGTGCCAGCAGAGAAACAGGGGGCTATGGCTACACCTTC
d_gene: TRBD1
abundance: many
v_gene: TRBV28
j_gene: TRBJ1-2

CDR3aa: CASSSATGGPYNEQFF
CDR3nt: TGCGCCAGCAGCTCCGCGACAGGGGGACCCTACAATGAGCAGTTCTTC
d_gene: TRBD1
abundance: many
v_gene: TRBV5-1
j_gene: TRBJ2-1

CDR3aa: CASSLAWQDRYQPQHF
CDR3nt: TGTGCCAGCAGTTTAGCGTGGCAGGACCGATATCAGCCCCAGCATTTT
d_gene: NA
abundance: many
v_gene: TRBV12-3/TRBV12-4
j_gene: TRBJ1-5

CDR3aa: CASSPHGGGARKPQHF
CDR3nt: TGTGCCAGCAGCCCTCACGGAGGGGGGGCGAGGAAGCCCCAGCATTTT
d_gene: NA
abundance: many
v_gene: TRBV28
j_gene: TRBJ1-5

CDR3aa: CASSLYRTSGPYNEQFF
CDR3nt: TGTGCCAGCAGCTTATATAGGACTAGCGGGCCTTACAATGAGCAGTTCTTC
d_gene: TRBD2
abundance: many
v_gene: TRBV11-2
j_gene: TRBJ2-1

CDR3aa: CASRQTGHRYEQYF
CDR3nt: TGTGCCAGCAGACAAACGGGACATCGCTACGAGCAGTACTTC
d_gene: NA
abundance: many
v_gene: TRBV6-1
j_gene: TRBJ2-7

CDR3aa: CASSLGVQVTEETQYF
CDR3nt: TGCGCCAGCAGCTTGGGAGTACAGGTAACGGAAGAGACCCAGTACTTC
d_gene: NA
abundance: NA
v_gene: TRBV5-1
j_gene: TRBJ2-5

CDR3aa: CSGEGGLYNEQFF
CDR3nt: TGCAGTGGCGAAGGGGGTTTATACAATGAGCAGTTCTTC
d_gene: NA
abundance: many
v_gene: TRBV20-1
j_gene: TRBJ2-1

CDR3aa: CASRPSYRGLANTGELFF
CDR3nt: TGTGCCAGCAGACCGTCTTACAGGGGGCTAGCGAACACCGGGGAGCTGTTTTTT
d_gene: TRBD1
abundance: many
v_gene: TRBV27
j_gene: TRBJ2-2

CDR3aa: CASSPLNDNGYTF
CDR3nt: TGTGCCAGCAGTCCACTAAACGACAATGGCTACACCTTC
d_gene: NA
abundance: many
v_gene: TRBV27
j_gene: TRBJ1-2

CDR3aa: CASSFGDEQYF
CDR3nt: TGTGCCAGCAGCTTCGGGGATGAGCAGTACTTC
d_gene: NA
abundance: many
v_gene: TRBV11-3
j_gene: TRBJ2-7

CDR3aa: CAISESRTEAFF
CDR3nt: TGTGCCATCAGTGAGTCCAGGACTGAAGCTTTCTTT
d_gene: NA
abundance: NA
v_gene: TRBV10-3
j_gene: TRBJ1-1

CDR3aa: CAISEAYNEQFF
CDR3nt: TGTGCCATCAGTGAGGCCTACAATGAGCAGTTCTTC
d_gene: NA
abundance: many
v_gene: TRBV10-3
j_gene: TRBJ2-1

CDR3aa: CAGDSEQNIQYF
CDR3nt: TGTGCCGGGGACTCAGAACAAAACATTCAGTACTTC
d_gene: NA
abundance: few
v_gene: TRBV27
j_gene: TRBJ2-4

CDR3aa: CASSPEEIGQFF
CDR3nt: TGTGCCAGCAGCCCCGAGGAGATTGGGCAGTTCTTC
d_gene: NA
abundance: many
v_gene: TRBV12-3/TRBV12-4
j_gene: TRBJ2-1

CDR3aa: CASSRSGSNPDTQYF
CDR3nt: TGTGCCAGCAGCCGTAGCGGGAGTAATCCAGATACGCAGTATTTT
d_gene: TRBD2
abundance: many
v_gene: TRBV12-3/TRBV12-4
j_gene: TRBJ2-3

CDR3aa: CASSGFLGNEQFF
CDR3nt: TGCGCCAGCAGCGGGTTTTTGGGGAATGAGCAGTTCTTC
d_gene: NA
abundance: many
v_gene: TRBV5-1
j_gene: TRBJ2-1